These T cell receptor beta chains were read from a single sample in a study of blood T cell repertoires in COVID-19. TCRdb's table, derived via immunoSEQ multiplex PCR, lists solely in-frame clones and lacks some. The table shows a few hundred thousand clones, with roughly 80% occurring only once. The sequenced material came from PBMCs or T cells enriched from blood (not recorded which). These receptors were taken from a man under 40 with acute COVID-19. CDR3s include the opening cysteine and the closing phenylalanine or tryptophan. The D gene is left open where the match is weak. The listing skips clone size in some rows; elsewhere it reads once, few, many or a size class.

clone_size	v_call	j_call	d_call	cdr3_aa	cdr3_nt
.	TRBV5-5	TRBJ2-2	.	CASSLANTNTGELFF	TGTGCCAGCAGCTTAGCCAATACGAACACCGGGGAGCTGTTTTTT
.	TRBV7-3	TRBJ2-1	TRBD2	CASSLTAGGGSYNEQFF	TGTGCCAGCAGCTTAACGGCGGGCGGGGGATCCTACAATGAGCAGTTCTTC
.	TRBV11-3	TRBJ1-5	.	CASSPDGQLNQPQHF	TGTGCCAGCAGCCCCGACGGACAGCTCAATCAGCCCCAGCATTTT
.	TRBV6-5	TRBJ2-1	TRBD2	CASSYSASGLYNEQFF	TGTGCCAGCAGTTACTCGGCTAGCGGCCTCTACAATGAGCAGTTCTTC
.	TRBV6-1	TRBJ2-3	.	CASSEVWGHTDTQYF	TGTGCCAGCAGTGAAGTCTGGGGCCACACAGATACGCAGTATTTT
.	TRBV7-9	TRBJ2-5	TRBD1	CASSRTGRQETQYF	TGTGCCAGCAGCAGGACAGGACGTCAAGAGACCCAGTACTTC
.	TRBV19	TRBJ2-1	.	CASSIQGNEQFF	TGTGCCAGTAGTATCCAGGGAAATGAGCAGTTCTTC
.	TRBV6-5	TRBJ1-3	TRBD1	CASSYDRGTGNTIYF	TGTGCCAGCAGTTACGACAGGGGCACTGGAAACACCATATATTTT
.	TRBV11-3	TRBJ2-3	TRBD1	CASSLDMTGGTDTQYF	TGTGCCAGCAGCTTAGATATGACAGGGGGCACAGATACGCAGTATTTT
.	TRBV7-2	TRBJ2-2	.	CASSLTGANTGELFF	TGTGCCAGCAGCTTGACAGGCGCGAACACCGGGGAGCTGTTTTTT
.	TRBV5-4	TRBJ2-4	TRBD2	CASSSRAGILLAKNIQYF	TGTGCCAGCAGCTCCCGAGCGGGGATACTACTAGCCAAAAACATTCAGTACTTC
.	TRBV6-5	TRBJ1-2	TRBD1	CASSPRDRQSYGYTF	TGTGCCAGCAGTCCCCGGGACAGGCAGAGCTATGGCTACACCTTC
.	TRBV5-4	TRBJ2-3	.	CASRAGVDTQYF	TGTGCCAGCAGGGCAGGGGTAGATACGCAGTATTTT
.	TRBV5-1	TRBJ1-1	.	CASSLAGWNTEAFF	TGCGCCAGCAGCTTGGCGGGTTGGAACACTGAAGCTTTCTTT
.	TRBV11-2	TRBJ1-6	.	CASSLQGPSPLHF	TGTGCCAGCAGCTTGCAGGGGCCCTCACCCCTCCACTTT
.	TRBV15	TRBJ2-1	.	CATSRLLTDNEQFF	TGTGCCACCAGCAGACTTCTGACAGATAATGAGCAGTTCTTC
.	TRBV5-1	TRBJ1-3	.	CASSPRSGGSGNTIYF	TGCGCCAGCAGCCCAAGGTCCGGGGGGTCTGGAAACACCATATATTTT
.	TRBV11-2	TRBJ1-1	.	CASSLVQGMNTEAFF	TGTGCCAGCAGCTTAGTTCAGGGGATGAACACTGAAGCTTTCTTT
.	TRBV18	TRBJ1-5	TRBD1	CASSTLRTGMGLDQPQHF	TGTGCCAGCTCAACGCTACGGACAGGCATGGGGCTGGATCAGCCCCAGCATTTT
.	TRBV12-3/TRBV12-4	TRBJ2-1	.	CASTSGYNEQFF	TGTGCCAGCACGTCGGGGTACAATGAGCAGTTCTTC
.	TRBV4-1	TRBJ2-1	TRBD2	CASSQVQAGAGGPNEQFF	TGCGCCAGCAGCCAAGTCCAAGCAGGAGCGGGAGGGCCCAATGAGCAGTTCTTC
.	TRBV13	TRBJ2-3	TRBD1	CASSPGDRGQTDTQYF	TGTGCCAGCAGCCCCGGGGACAGGGGGCAAACAGATACGCAGTATTTT
once	TRBV9	TRBJ1-5	TRBD1	CASSLRDSLNQPQHF	TGTGCCAGCAGCCTCCGGGACAGCTTGAATCAGCCCCAGCATTTT
.	TRBV5-1	TRBJ2-5	.	CASSPRTEGETQYF	TGTGCCAGCAGCCCGCGGACCGAGGGAGAGACCCAGTACTTC
once	TRBV7-9	TRBJ2-3	.	CASSYGSSRIDTQYF	TGTGCCAGCAGCTACGGGAGCTCACGGATCGATACGCAGTATTTT
.	TRBV6-4	TRBJ2-3	TRBD2	CASSDSSGGGTDTQYF	TGTGCCAGCAGTGACTCGTCGGGAGGGGGCACAGATACGCAGTATTTT
.	TRBV9	TRBJ1-1	.	CASSPSGTITEAFF	TGTGCCAGCAGCCCCTCGGGGACAATCACTGAAGCTTTCTTT
few	TRBV6-5	TRBJ2-3	.	CASGGAEATDTQYF	TGTGCCAGTGGGGGGGCCGAGGCCACAGATACGCAGTATTTT
.	TRBV7-3	TRBJ2-3	TRBD1	CASTMTGSTDTQYF	TGTGCCAGCACAATGACAGGGAGCACAGATACGCAGTATTTT
.	TRBV7-2	TRBJ2-2	TRBD1	CASSLDRGGTGELFF	TGTGCCAGCAGCCTGGACAGGGGGGGGACCGGGGAGCTGTTTTTT
few	TRBV7-8	TRBJ1-2	.	CASSPGGRVGSGYTF	TGTGCCAGCAGCCCAGGTGGGAGGGTGGGGTCTGGCTACACCTTC
.	TRBV19	TRBJ1-1	TRBD1	CASSIDPGTVNTEAFF	TGTGCCAGTAGTATAGATCCGGGGACAGTGAACACTGAAGCTTTCTTT
once	TRBV7-9	TRBJ2-6	.	CASEAGGRGANVLTF	TGTGCCAGCGAGGCAGGAGGACGGGGGGCCAACGTCCTGACTTTC
.	TRBV5-1	TRBJ2-1	.	CASSLGDKNNEQFF	TGCGCCAGCAGCTTGGGGGACAAAAACAATGAGCAGTTCTTC
.	TRBV6-2/TRBV6-3	TRBJ2-1	.	CASSYHGPSNEQFF	TGTGCCAGCAGTTACCACGGTCCTAGCAATGAGCAGTTCTTC
once	TRBV5-6	TRBJ1-3	.	CASSSPAGNTIYF	TGTGCCAGCAGCTCTCCTGCTGGAAACACCATATATTTT
.	TRBV4-2	TRBJ1-5	TRBD1	CASSRGQGGQPQHF	TGTGCCAGCAGCCGAGGACAGGGAGGCCAGCCCCAGCATTTT
.	TRBV10-3	TRBJ2-1	.	CAISDISGDSYNEQFF	TGTGCCATCAGCGACATTAGCGGCGACTCCTACAATGAGCAGTTCTTC
.	TRBV7-9	TRBJ1-1	.	CASSFAGTEAFF	TGTGCCAGCAGCTTTGCGGGGACTGAAGCTTTCTTT
.	TRBV7-2	TRBJ2-1	.	CASSPIGDNEQFF	TGTGCCAGCAGCCCCATCGGGGACAATGAGCAGTTCTTC
.	TRBV13	TRBJ2-1	.	CASSSPGEKGNEQFF	TGTGCCAGCAGCTCCCCGGGGGAGAAGGGCAATGAGCAGTTCTTC
.	TRBV18	TRBJ2-3	.	CASSPSQVTDTQYF	TGTGCCAGCTCACCATCCCAGGTAACAGATACGCAGTATTTT
once	TRBV5-1	TRBJ2-1	.	CASGHNRVDNEQFF	TGTGCCAGCGGTCATAACCGGGTCGACAATGAGCAGTTCTTC
.	TRBV5-1	TRBJ1-6	.	CASSSTGFQVSPLHF	TGTGCCAGCAGCTCAACAGGGTTTCAGGTCTCACCCCTCCACTTT
.	TRBV6-5	TRBJ1-5	.	CASSTDSVVGPQHF	TGTGCCAGCAGCACAGACAGTGTGGTGGGGCCCCAGCATTTT
once	TRBV6-2/TRBV6-3	TRBJ2-6	.	CASSLDRGANVLTF	TGTGCCAGCAGCCTAGACAGGGGGGCCAACGTCCTGACTTTC